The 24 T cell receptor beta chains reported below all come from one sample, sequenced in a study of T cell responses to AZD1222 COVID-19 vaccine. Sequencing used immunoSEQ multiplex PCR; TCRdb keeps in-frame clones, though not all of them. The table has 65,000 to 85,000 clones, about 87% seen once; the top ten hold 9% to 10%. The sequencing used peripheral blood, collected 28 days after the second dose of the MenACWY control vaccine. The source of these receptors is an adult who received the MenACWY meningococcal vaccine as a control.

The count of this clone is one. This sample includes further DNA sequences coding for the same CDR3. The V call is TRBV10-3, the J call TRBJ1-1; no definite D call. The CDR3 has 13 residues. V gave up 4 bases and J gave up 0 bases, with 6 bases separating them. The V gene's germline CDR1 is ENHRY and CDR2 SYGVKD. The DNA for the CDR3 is TGTGCCATCAGTGGGCTGTTGAACACTGAAGCTTTCTTT. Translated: CAISGLLNTEAFF.

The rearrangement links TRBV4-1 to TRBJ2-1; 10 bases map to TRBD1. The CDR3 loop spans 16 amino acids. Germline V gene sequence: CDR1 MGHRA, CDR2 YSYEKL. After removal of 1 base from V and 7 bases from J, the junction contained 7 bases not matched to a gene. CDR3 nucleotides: TGCGCCAGCAGCCAAGGGACAGGGGGAACTATGAATGAGCAGTTCTTC. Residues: CASSQGTGGTMNEQFF.

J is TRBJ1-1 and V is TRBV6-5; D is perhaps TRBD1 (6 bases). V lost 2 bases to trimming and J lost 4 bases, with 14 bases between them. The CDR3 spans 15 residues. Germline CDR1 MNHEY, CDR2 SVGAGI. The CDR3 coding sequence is TGTGCCAGCAGTTACCGGGGGGCGCGGGGCACTGAAGCTTTCTTT. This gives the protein CASSYRGARGTEAFF.

CDR3 coding DNA: TGTGCCAGCAGCTGGTCCGGGACAGGGGGCGCAGATACGCAGTATTTT. Its translation: CASSWSGTGGADTQYF. The chain combines TRBV5-5 with TRBJ2-3; 12 nucleotides align to TRBD1. The CDR3 runs 16 residues. Germline V gene sequence: CDR1 SGHKS, CDR2 YYEKEE (reference sequence). V lost 3 bases to trimming and J lost 4 bases; unmatched junction nucleotides: 6.

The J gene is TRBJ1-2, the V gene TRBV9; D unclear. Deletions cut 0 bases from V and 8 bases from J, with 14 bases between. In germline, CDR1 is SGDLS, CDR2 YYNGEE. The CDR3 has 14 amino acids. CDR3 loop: CASSVATGFGGYTF. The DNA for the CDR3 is TGTGCCAGCAGCGTAGCTACGGGGTTTGGGGGCTACACCTTC. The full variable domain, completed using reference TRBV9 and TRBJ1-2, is DSGVTQTPKHLITATGQRVTLRCSPRSGDLSVYWYQQSLDQGLQFLIQYYNGEERAKGNILERFSAQQFPDLHSELNLSSLELGDSALYFCASSVATGFGGYTFGSGTRLTVV.

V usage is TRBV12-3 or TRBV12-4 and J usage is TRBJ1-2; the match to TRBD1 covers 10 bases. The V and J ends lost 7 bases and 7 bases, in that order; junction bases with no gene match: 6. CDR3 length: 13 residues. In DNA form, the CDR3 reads TGTGCCAGCACCGCGGGGACAGGGGCTGGCTACACCTTC. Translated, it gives CASTAGTGAGYTF.

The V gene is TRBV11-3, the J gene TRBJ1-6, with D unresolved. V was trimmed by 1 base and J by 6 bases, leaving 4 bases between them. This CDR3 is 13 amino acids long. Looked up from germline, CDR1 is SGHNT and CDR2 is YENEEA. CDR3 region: CASSLGGNSPLHF. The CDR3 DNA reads TGTGCCAGCAGCTTAGGCGGTAATTCACCCCTCCACTTT.

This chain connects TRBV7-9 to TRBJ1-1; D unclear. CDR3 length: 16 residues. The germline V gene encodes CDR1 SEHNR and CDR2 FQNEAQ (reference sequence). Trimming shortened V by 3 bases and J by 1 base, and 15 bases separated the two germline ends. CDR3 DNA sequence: TGTGCCAGCAGCTTCATCCAGCCTATGTCGAACACTGAAGCTTTCTTT. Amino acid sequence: CASSFIQPMSNTEAFF.

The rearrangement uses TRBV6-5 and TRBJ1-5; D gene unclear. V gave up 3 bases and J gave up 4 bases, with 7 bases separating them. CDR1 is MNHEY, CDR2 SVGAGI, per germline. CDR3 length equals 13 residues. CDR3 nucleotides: TGTGCCAGCAGTTATGGGCCGAATCAGCCCCAGCATTTT. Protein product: CASSYGPNQPQHF.

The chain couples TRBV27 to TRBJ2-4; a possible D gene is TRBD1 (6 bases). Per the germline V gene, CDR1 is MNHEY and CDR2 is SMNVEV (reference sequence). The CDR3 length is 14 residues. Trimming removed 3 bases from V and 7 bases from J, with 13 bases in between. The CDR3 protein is CASSFGSGVNIQYF. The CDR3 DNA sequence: TGTGCCAGCAGTTTCGGGTCAGGGGTGAACATTCAGTACTTC.

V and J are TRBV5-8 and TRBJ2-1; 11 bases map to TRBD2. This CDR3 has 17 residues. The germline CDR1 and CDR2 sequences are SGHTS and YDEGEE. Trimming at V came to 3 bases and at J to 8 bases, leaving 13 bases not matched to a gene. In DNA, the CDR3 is TGTGCCAGCAGCTCGGTTTTCGGTAGCGGGGGGGGACATGAGCAGTTCTTC. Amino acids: CASSSVFGSGGGHEQFF.

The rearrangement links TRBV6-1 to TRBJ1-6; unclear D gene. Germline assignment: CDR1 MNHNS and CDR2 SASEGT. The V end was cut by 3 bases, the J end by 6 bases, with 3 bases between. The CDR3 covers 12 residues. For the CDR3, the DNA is TGTGCCAGCAGTGACGCTAATTCACCCCTCCACTTT. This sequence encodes CASSDANSPLHF.

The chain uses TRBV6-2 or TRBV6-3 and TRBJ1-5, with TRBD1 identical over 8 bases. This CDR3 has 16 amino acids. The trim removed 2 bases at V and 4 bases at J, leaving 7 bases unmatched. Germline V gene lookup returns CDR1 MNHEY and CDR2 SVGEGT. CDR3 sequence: CASSYSLGQGNQPQHF. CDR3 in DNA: TGTGCCAGCAGTTACAGTCTAGGACAGGGAAATCAGCCCCAGCATTTT.

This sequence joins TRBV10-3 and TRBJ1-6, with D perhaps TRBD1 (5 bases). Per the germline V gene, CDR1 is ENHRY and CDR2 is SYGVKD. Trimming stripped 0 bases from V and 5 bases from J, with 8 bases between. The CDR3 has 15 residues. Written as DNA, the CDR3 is TGTGCCATCAGTGAGTCTGACAGTGATAATTCACCCCTCCACTTT. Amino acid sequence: CAISESDSDNSPLHF.

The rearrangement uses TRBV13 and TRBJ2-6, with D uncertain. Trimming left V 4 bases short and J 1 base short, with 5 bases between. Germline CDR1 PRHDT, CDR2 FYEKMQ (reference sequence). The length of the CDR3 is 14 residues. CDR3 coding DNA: TGTGCCAGCAGCTGGGATTCTGGGGCCAACGTCCTGACTTTC. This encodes CASSWDSGANVLTF.

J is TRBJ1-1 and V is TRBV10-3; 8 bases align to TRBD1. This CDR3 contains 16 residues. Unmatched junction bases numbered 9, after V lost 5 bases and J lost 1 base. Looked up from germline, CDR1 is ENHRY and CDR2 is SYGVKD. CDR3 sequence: CAISKEQGGGNTEAFF. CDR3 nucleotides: TGTGCCATCAGTAAGGAACAGGGGGGAGGGAACACTGAAGCTTTCTTT.

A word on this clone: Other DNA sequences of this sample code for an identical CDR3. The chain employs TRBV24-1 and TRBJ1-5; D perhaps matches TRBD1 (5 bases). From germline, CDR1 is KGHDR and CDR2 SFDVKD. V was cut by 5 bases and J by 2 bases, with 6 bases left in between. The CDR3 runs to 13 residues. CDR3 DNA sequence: TGTGCCACCAGTGGGGACGGCAATCAGCCCCAGCATTTT. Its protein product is CATSGDGNQPQHF.

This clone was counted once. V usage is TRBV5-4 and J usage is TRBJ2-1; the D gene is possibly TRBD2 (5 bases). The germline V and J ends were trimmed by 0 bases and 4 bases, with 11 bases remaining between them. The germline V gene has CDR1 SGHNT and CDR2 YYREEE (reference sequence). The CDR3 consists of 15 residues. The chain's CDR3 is CASSLGSGSYNEQFF. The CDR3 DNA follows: TGTGCCAGCAGCTTGGGGTCGGGATCGTACAATGAGCAGTTCTTC.

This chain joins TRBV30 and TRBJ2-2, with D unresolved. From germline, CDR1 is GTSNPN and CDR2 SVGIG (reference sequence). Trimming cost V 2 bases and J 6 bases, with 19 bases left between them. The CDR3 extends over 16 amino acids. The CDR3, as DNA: TGTGCCTGGAGTATCCCGAGGACGGGTAATCCCGGGGAGCTGTTTTTT. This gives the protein CAWSIPRTGNPGELFF.

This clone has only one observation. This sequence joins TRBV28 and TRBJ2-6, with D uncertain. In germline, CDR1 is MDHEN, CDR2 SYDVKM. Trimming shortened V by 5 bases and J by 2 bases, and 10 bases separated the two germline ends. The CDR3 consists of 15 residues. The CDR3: CASSPVLPGANVLTF. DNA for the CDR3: TGTGCCAGCAGTCCGGTACTCCCTGGGGCCAACGTCCTGACTTTC. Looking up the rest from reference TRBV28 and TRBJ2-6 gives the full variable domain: DVKVTQSSRYLVKRTGEKVFLECVQDMDHENMFWYRQDPGLGLRLIYFSYDVKMKEKGDIPEGYSVSREKKERFSLILESASTNQTSMYLCASSPVLPGANVLTFGAGSRLTVL.

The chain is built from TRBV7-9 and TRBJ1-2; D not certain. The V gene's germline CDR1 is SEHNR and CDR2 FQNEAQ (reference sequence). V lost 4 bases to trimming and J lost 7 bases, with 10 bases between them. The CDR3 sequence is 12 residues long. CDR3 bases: TGTGCCAGCAGCTCTACCCCGCTTGGCTACACCTTC. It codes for CASSSTPLGYTF.

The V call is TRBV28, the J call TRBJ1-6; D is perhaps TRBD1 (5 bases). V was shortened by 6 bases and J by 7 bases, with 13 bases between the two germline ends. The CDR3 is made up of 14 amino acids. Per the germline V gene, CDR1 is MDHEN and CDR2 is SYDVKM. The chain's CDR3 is CASSSGGVNSPLHF. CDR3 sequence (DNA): TGTGCCAGCAGCTCCGGGGGGGTGAATTCACCCCTCCACTTT. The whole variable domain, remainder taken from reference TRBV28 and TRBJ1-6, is DVKVTQSSRYLVKRTGEKVFLECVQDMDHENMFWYRQDPGLGLRLIYFSYDVKMKEKGDIPEGYSVSREKKERFSLILESASTNQTSMYLCASSSGGVNSPLHFGNGTRLTVT.

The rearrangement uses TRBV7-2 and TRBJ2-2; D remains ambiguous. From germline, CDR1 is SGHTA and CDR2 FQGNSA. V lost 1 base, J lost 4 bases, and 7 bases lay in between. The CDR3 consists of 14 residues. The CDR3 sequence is CASSLVVGTGELFF. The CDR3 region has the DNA TGTGCCAGCAGCTTAGTGGTTGGCACCGGGGAGCTGTTTTTT. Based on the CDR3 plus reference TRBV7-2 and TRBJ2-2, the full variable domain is GAGVSQSPSNKVTEKGKDVELRCDPISGHTALYWYRQSLGQGLEFLIYFQGNSAPDKSGLPSDRFSAERTGGSVSTLTIQRTQQEDSAVYLCASSLVVGTGELFFGEGSRLTVL.

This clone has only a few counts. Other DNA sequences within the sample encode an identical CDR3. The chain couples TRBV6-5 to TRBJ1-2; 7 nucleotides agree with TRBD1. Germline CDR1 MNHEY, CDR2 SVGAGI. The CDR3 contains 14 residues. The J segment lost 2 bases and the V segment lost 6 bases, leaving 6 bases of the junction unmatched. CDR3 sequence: CASRNRGENYGYTF. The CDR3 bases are TGTGCCAGCAGGAACAGGGGCGAGAACTATGGCTACACCTTC.